The rows below give T cell receptor beta chains drawn from one sample of a study of T cells in Graves' hyperthyroidism and ophthalmopathy. TCRdb analysed the multiplex PCR reads with MiXCR anew, one entry per CDR3 protein. The sample carries some 340,000 distinct CDR3 sequences, roughly 15% recorded once. Input material: blood. The source of these receptors is a woman in her 40s with Graves' ophthalmopathy. Both conserved end residues are part of each CDR3. The D gene is left open where the match is weak. A clone size is listed for some rows: how often the clone was seen (once, few, many), or a class if it is expanded.

cdr3_aa: CASRVTQTRGRRDTEAFF
cdr3_nt: TGTGCCAGCAGGGTTACACAGACCAGGGGACGAAGGGACACTGAAGCTTTCTTT
clone_size: many
d_call: NA
v_call: TRBV6-1
j_call: TRBJ1-1

cdr3_aa: CASRGGAYNEQFF
cdr3_nt: TGTGCCAGCAGAGGAGGCGCGTACAATGAGCAGTTCTTC
clone_size: many
d_call: NA
v_call: TRBV6-1
j_call: TRBJ2-1

cdr3_aa: CASRQGGANQPQHF
cdr3_nt: TGTGCCAGCAGACAAGGGGGGGCGAATCAGCCCCAGCATTTT
clone_size: many
d_call: NA
v_call: TRBV28
j_call: TRBJ1-5

cdr3_aa: CSASYQGMNTEAFF
cdr3_nt: TGCAGTGCTAGTTATCAGGGGATGAACACTGAAGCTTTCTTT
clone_size: NA
d_call: NA
v_call: TRBV20-1
j_call: TRBJ1-1

cdr3_aa: CASTYSLASYEQYF
cdr3_nt: TGTGCCAGCACCTACTCCCTTGCATCCTACGAGCAGTACTTC
clone_size: NA
d_call: NA
v_call: TRBV11-2
j_call: TRBJ2-7

cdr3_aa: CASSLGLAGAGDTQYF
cdr3_nt: TGTGCCAGCAGCTTAGGACTAGCGGGAGCCGGGGATACGCAGTATTTT
clone_size: many
d_call: TRBD2
v_call: TRBV7-8
j_call: TRBJ2-3

cdr3_aa: CSVEVVRGGYTF
cdr3_nt: TGCAGCGTTGAGGTGGTCAGGGGTGGCTACACCTTC
clone_size: many
d_call: NA
v_call: TRBV29-1
j_call: TRBJ1-2

cdr3_aa: CASSYVSGSTDTQYF
cdr3_nt: TGTGCCAGCAGTTACGTTAGCGGGAGTACAGATACGCAGTATTTT
clone_size: many
d_call: TRBD2
v_call: TRBV6-6
j_call: TRBJ2-3

cdr3_aa: CASRRTGGMGEQYF
cdr3_nt: TGTGCCAGCAGGCGGACAGGGGGCATGGGAGAGCAGTACTTC
clone_size: many
d_call: TRBD1
v_call: TRBV6-1
j_call: TRBJ2-7

cdr3_aa: CASSRAGGIIYEQYF
cdr3_nt: TGTGCCAGCAGTCGAGCGGGAGGGATTATCTACGAGCAGTACTTC
clone_size: many
d_call: TRBD2
v_call: TRBV28
j_call: TRBJ2-7

cdr3_aa: CASSLYLETQYF
cdr3_nt: TGTGCCAGCAGCCTCTATTTAGAGACCCAGTACTTC
clone_size: NA
d_call: NA
v_call: TRBV28
j_call: TRBJ2-5

cdr3_aa: CARRQPNYGYTF
cdr3_nt: TGTGCCAGAAGACAGCCTAACTATGGCTACACCTTC
clone_size: many
d_call: NA
v_call: TRBV25-1
j_call: TRBJ1-2

cdr3_aa: CASSPGTGQGEQYF
cdr3_nt: TGTGCCAGCAGTCCCGGGACAGGGCAAGGCGAGCAGTACTTC
clone_size: NA
d_call: TRBD1
v_call: TRBV6-1
j_call: TRBJ2-7

cdr3_aa: CSVDGGTKNIQYF
cdr3_nt: TGCAGCGTTGACGGGGGAACCAAAAACATTCAGTACTTC
clone_size: many
d_call: NA
v_call: TRBV29-1
j_call: TRBJ2-4

cdr3_aa: CAIGPGRRPQHF
cdr3_nt: TGTGCCATCGGCCCGGGTCGGCGGCCCCAGCATTTT
clone_size: few
d_call: NA
v_call: TRBV6-1
j_call: TRBJ1-5

cdr3_aa: CSARDPRTGSYEQYF
cdr3_nt: TGCAGTGCTAGAGATCCCAGGACAGGGAGCTACGAGCAGTACTTC
clone_size: few
d_call: TRBD1
v_call: TRBV20-1
j_call: TRBJ2-7

cdr3_aa: CASSSRGSRGQGPTIFYGYTF
cdr3_nt: TGTGCCAGCAGCTCCCGCGGTTCTAGGGGACAGGGGCCGACGATCTTCTATGGCTACACCTTC
clone_size: many
d_call: TRBD1
v_call: TRBV11-2
j_call: TRBJ1-2

cdr3_aa: CSAQGGVGYNEQFF
cdr3_nt: TGCAGTGCTCAAGGGGGCGTGGGCTACAATGAGCAGTTCTTC
clone_size: few
d_call: TRBD1
v_call: TRBV20-1
j_call: TRBJ2-1

cdr3_aa: CASSLKRDNEQFF
cdr3_nt: TGTGCCAGCAGCTTAAAGCGGGACAATGAGCAGTTCTTC
clone_size: many
d_call: NA
v_call: TRBV7-9
j_call: TRBJ2-1

cdr3_aa: CATRASWETQYF
cdr3_nt: TGTGCCACCAGGGCGAGCTGGGAGACCCAGTACTTC
clone_size: many
d_call: NA
v_call: TRBV28
j_call: TRBJ2-5

cdr3_aa: CSASPLPTPGGRNEQFF
cdr3_nt: TGCAGTGCTAGCCCCCTACCTACCCCGGGAGGACGCAATGAGCAGTTCTTC
clone_size: few
d_call: TRBD2
v_call: TRBV20-1
j_call: TRBJ2-1

cdr3_aa: CSAPTGSRYGYTF
cdr3_nt: TGCAGTGCGCCCACAGGGTCCCGCTATGGCTACACCTTC
clone_size: many
d_call: NA
v_call: TRBV20-1
j_call: TRBJ1-2

cdr3_aa: CASSSDRRHTEAFF
cdr3_nt: TGTGCCAGCAGCTCCGACCGCCGGCACACTGAAGCTTTCTTT
clone_size: NA
d_call: NA
v_call: TRBV6-1
j_call: TRBJ1-1

cdr3_aa: CASSDDGTGVSPLHF
cdr3_nt: TGCGCCAGCAGTGACGACGGGACAGGGGTTTCACCCCTCCACTTT
clone_size: few
d_call: TRBD1
v_call: TRBV10-2
j_call: TRBJ1-6

cdr3_aa: CATSDFNSYEQYF
cdr3_nt: TGTGCCACCAGTGACTTTAACTCCTACGAGCAGTACTTC
clone_size: NA
d_call: NA
v_call: TRBV24-1
j_call: TRBJ2-7

cdr3_aa: CASSLNSGRGGTQYF
cdr3_nt: TGTGCCAGCAGCTTGAACAGCGGGAGAGGGGGGACCCAGTACTTC
clone_size: NA
d_call: TRBD2
v_call: TRBV5-4
j_call: TRBJ2-5

cdr3_aa: CASFPGGKNTEAFF
cdr3_nt: TGTGCCAGCTTCCCCGGCGGGAAGAACACTGAAGCTTTCTTT
clone_size: many
d_call: NA
v_call: TRBV2
j_call: TRBJ1-1

cdr3_aa: CSARDGGRGPVEQYF
cdr3_nt: TGCAGTGCTAGAGATGGGGGCAGGGGGCCGGTCGAGCAGTACTTC
clone_size: NA
d_call: TRBD1
v_call: TRBV20-1
j_call: TRBJ2-7

cdr3_aa: CASKRASYEQYF
cdr3_nt: TGTGCCAGCAAGAGGGCATCCTACGAGCAGTACTTC
clone_size: few
d_call: NA
v_call: TRBV6-2/TRBV6-3
j_call: TRBJ2-7